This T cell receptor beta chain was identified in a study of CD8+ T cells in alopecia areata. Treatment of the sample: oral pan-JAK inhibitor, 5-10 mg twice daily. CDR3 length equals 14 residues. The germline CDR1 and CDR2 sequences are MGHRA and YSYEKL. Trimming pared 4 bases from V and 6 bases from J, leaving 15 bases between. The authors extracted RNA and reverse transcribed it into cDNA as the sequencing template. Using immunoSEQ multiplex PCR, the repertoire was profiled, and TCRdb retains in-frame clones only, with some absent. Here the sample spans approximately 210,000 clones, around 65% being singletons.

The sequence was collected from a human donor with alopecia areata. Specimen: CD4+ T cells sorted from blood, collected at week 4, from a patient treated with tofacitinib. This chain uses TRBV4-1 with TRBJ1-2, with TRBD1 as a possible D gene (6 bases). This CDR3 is CASSRTRGANGYTF. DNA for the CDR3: TGCGCCAGCAGCCGGACACGGGGGGCCAATGGCTACACCTTC.